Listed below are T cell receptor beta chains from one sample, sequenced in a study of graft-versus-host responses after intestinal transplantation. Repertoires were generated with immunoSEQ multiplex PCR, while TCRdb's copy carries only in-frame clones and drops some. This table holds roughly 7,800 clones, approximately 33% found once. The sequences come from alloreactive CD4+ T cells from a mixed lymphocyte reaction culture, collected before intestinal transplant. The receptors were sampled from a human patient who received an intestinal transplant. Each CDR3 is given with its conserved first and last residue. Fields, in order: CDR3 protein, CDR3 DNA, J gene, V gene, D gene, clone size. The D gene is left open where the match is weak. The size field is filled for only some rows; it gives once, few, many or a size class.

cdr3_aa: CASSLLGGASGELFF; cdr3_nt: TGTGCCAGCAGCTTGCTCGGGGGGGCGTCCGGGGAGCTGTTTTTT; j_call: TRBJ2-2; v_call: TRBV5-5; d_call: TRBD2; clone_size: -
cdr3_aa: CASRTSTDYGYTF; cdr3_nt: TGTGCCAGCAGGACAAGTACCGACTATGGCTACACCTTC; j_call: TRBJ1-2; v_call: TRBV2; d_call: -; clone_size: -
cdr3_aa: CASRGGQYNTGELFF; cdr3_nt: TGTGCCAGCAGGGGGGGACAGTACAACACCGGGGAGCTGTTTTTT; j_call: TRBJ2-2; v_call: TRBV27; d_call: -; clone_size: -
cdr3_aa: CAWTFGQGLGGYTF; cdr3_nt: TGTGCCTGGACCTTCGGACAGGGGCTAGGAGGCTACACCTTC; j_call: TRBJ1-2; v_call: TRBV30; d_call: TRBD1; clone_size: medium-sized
cdr3_aa: CASSPDRGANTEAFF; cdr3_nt: TGTGCCAGCTCACCCGACAGGGGCGCCAACACTGAAGCTTTCTTT; j_call: TRBJ1-1; v_call: TRBV18; d_call: TRBD1; clone_size: -
cdr3_aa: CASSERGGEISNQPQHF; cdr3_nt: TGTGCCAGCAGTGAAAGGGGAGGAGAGATTAGCAATCAGCCCCAGCATTTT; j_call: TRBJ1-5; v_call: TRBV2; d_call: -; clone_size: -
cdr3_aa: CASSEYRVGGEQFF; cdr3_nt: TGTGCCAGCAGTGAATACAGGGTTGGCGGTGAGCAGTTCTTC; j_call: TRBJ2-1; v_call: TRBV2; d_call: -; clone_size: -
cdr3_aa: CASSRDSQETQYF; cdr3_nt: TGCGCCAGCAGTCGGGACAGCCAAGAGACCCAGTACTTC; j_call: TRBJ2-5; v_call: TRBV5-1; d_call: TRBD1; clone_size: -
cdr3_aa: CASRPTGVGEKLFF; cdr3_nt: TGTGCCAGCAGACCCACAGGGGTGGGTGAAAAACTGTTTTTT; j_call: TRBJ1-4; v_call: TRBV6-1; d_call: TRBD1; clone_size: few
cdr3_aa: CAGTQDREGYEQYF; cdr3_nt: TGTGCCGGCACACAGGACAGGGAAGGCTACGAGCAGTACTTC; j_call: TRBJ2-7; v_call: TRBV6-5; d_call: TRBD1; clone_size: -
cdr3_aa: CASSPLPGLAISYNEQFF; cdr3_nt: TGTGCCAGCAGTCCTCTTCCGGGACTAGCCATCTCCTACAATGAGCAGTTCTTC; j_call: TRBJ2-1; v_call: TRBV27; d_call: TRBD2; clone_size: few
cdr3_aa: CASSPRHGGELFF; cdr3_nt: TGTGCCAGCAGCCCCAGACATGGCGGGGAGCTGTTTTTT; j_call: TRBJ2-2; v_call: TRBV9; d_call: -; clone_size: few
cdr3_aa: CASSVSLSTDTQYF; cdr3_nt: TGTGCCAGCAGTGTTTCCTTATCCACAGATACGCAGTATTTT; j_call: TRBJ2-3; v_call: TRBV6-1; d_call: -; clone_size: -
cdr3_aa: CASSLDRGLNEKLFF; cdr3_nt: TGTGCCAGCAGCCTGGACAGGGGGCTTAATGAAAAACTGTTTTTT; j_call: TRBJ1-4; v_call: TRBV7-9; d_call: TRBD1; clone_size: medium-sized
cdr3_aa: CASRWEYNEQFF; cdr3_nt: TGTGCCAGCAGATGGGAGTACAATGAGCAGTTCTTC; j_call: TRBJ2-1; v_call: TRBV6-1; d_call: -; clone_size: -
cdr3_aa: CASSRPGTGANYGYTF; cdr3_nt: TGTGCCAGCAGTCGTCCCGGGACAGGGGCTAACTATGGCTACACCTTC; j_call: TRBJ1-2; v_call: TRBV28; d_call: TRBD1; clone_size: -
cdr3_aa: CASRNLAGGYNEQFF; cdr3_nt: TGTGCCAGCAGAAACCTAGCGGGGGGGTACAATGAGCAGTTCTTC; j_call: TRBJ2-1; v_call: TRBV6-1; d_call: TRBD2; clone_size: medium-sized
cdr3_aa: CASSHGTGVGEKLFF; cdr3_nt: TGTGCCAGCAGTCATGGCACAGGGGTGGGTGAAAAACTGTTTTTT; j_call: TRBJ1-4; v_call: TRBV5-8; d_call: TRBD1; clone_size: once
cdr3_aa: CASRPEPGQGSEAFF; cdr3_nt: TGTGCCAGCAGGCCGGAACCGGGACAGGGTTCTGAAGCTTTCTTT; j_call: TRBJ1-1; v_call: TRBV6-5; d_call: TRBD1; clone_size: few
cdr3_aa: CSVEPGTKTQYF; cdr3_nt: TGCAGCGTGGAACCGGGGACAAAGACCCAGTACTTC; j_call: TRBJ2-5; v_call: TRBV29-1; d_call: -; clone_size: few
cdr3_aa: CASSLGGKNTEAFF; cdr3_nt: TGTGCCAGCAGCTTAGGCGGGAAGAACACTGAAGCTTTCTTT; j_call: TRBJ1-1; v_call: TRBV7-9; d_call: -; clone_size: -
cdr3_aa: CASSLTSGENEQFF; cdr3_nt: TGTGCCAGCAGTTTAACTAGCGGCGAAAATGAGCAGTTCTTC; j_call: TRBJ2-1; v_call: TRBV28; d_call: TRBD2; clone_size: few
cdr3_aa: CASSFLGGHPYEQYF; cdr3_nt: TGTGCCAGCAGTTTCTTGGGGGGTCACCCCTACGAGCAGTACTTC; j_call: TRBJ2-7; v_call: TRBV28; d_call: -; clone_size: few
cdr3_aa: CASSLAVPGGDTQYF; cdr3_nt: TGTGCCAGCAGCTTGGCCGTGCCTGGTGGCGATACGCAGTATTTT; j_call: TRBJ2-3; v_call: TRBV5-6; d_call: -; clone_size: -
cdr3_aa: CASSFGRVRNSPLHF; cdr3_nt: TGTGCCAGCAGCTTCGGCAGGGTTAGGAATTCACCCCTCCACTTT; j_call: TRBJ1-6; v_call: TRBV4-2; d_call: -; clone_size: -
cdr3_aa: CAWSDPSIGVTEAFF; cdr3_nt: TGTGCCTGGAGTGACCCGTCGATCGGGGTCACTGAAGCTTTCTTT; j_call: TRBJ1-1; v_call: TRBV30; d_call: -; clone_size: few
cdr3_aa: CASSLFSPPDTIYF; cdr3_nt: TGCGCCAGCAGCTTGTTTAGTCCTCCGGACACCATATATTTT; j_call: TRBJ1-3; v_call: TRBV5-1; d_call: -; clone_size: once
cdr3_aa: CASSRGGGLAGQETQYF; cdr3_nt: TGTGCCAGCAGCCGCGGCGGGGGACTAGCGGGGCAAGAGACCCAGTACTTC; j_call: TRBJ2-5; v_call: TRBV7-9; d_call: TRBD2; clone_size: few
cdr3_aa: CASSFQATQETQYF; cdr3_nt: TGTGCCAGCAGTTTCCAGGCCACCCAAGAGACCCAGTACTTC; j_call: TRBJ2-5; v_call: TRBV28; d_call: -; clone_size: -
cdr3_aa: CAVSTQARGVETQYF; cdr3_nt: TGTGCCGTCTCGACCCAAGCGCGGGGGGTAGAGACCCAGTACTTC; j_call: TRBJ2-5; v_call: TRBV6-5; d_call: TRBD2; clone_size: -
cdr3_aa: CASSLKQGAYEQYF; cdr3_nt: TGCGCCAGCAGCTTGAAACAGGGAGCCTACGAGCAGTACTTC; j_call: TRBJ2-7; v_call: TRBV5-1; d_call: -; clone_size: -
cdr3_aa: CSVGQFNYGYTF; cdr3_nt: TGCAGCGTGGGACAGTTTAACTATGGCTACACCTTC; j_call: TRBJ1-2; v_call: TRBV29-1; d_call: TRBD1; clone_size: -
cdr3_aa: CASSVLSYNEQFF; cdr3_nt: TGTGCCAGCAGTGTCCTCTCCTACAATGAGCAGTTCTTC; j_call: TRBJ2-1; v_call: TRBV2; d_call: -; clone_size: few
cdr3_aa: CASSTPGGVREPSYNEQFF; cdr3_nt: TGTGCCAGCAGTACCCCTGGGGGGGTTAGGGAGCCTTCCTACAATGAGCAGTTCTTC; j_call: TRBJ2-1; v_call: TRBV7-9; d_call: TRBD2; clone_size: -
cdr3_aa: CATSRDMGGVTEAFF; cdr3_nt: TGTGCCACCAGCAGAGATATGGGAGGCGTCACTGAAGCTTTCTTT; j_call: TRBJ1-1; v_call: TRBV15; d_call: -; clone_size: few
cdr3_aa: CASSHPGGVVPQHF; cdr3_nt: TGCGCCAGCAGCCATCCCGGGGGGGTCGTACCCCAGCATTTT; j_call: TRBJ1-5; v_call: TRBV4-1; d_call: -; clone_size: medium-sized
cdr3_aa: CSVISGRAGRQYF; cdr3_nt: TGCAGCGTTATTAGCGGGAGGGCCGGGAGGCAGTATTTT; j_call: TRBJ2-3; v_call: TRBV29-1; d_call: TRBD2; clone_size: -
cdr3_aa: CASGSGWSEQYF; cdr3_nt: TGCGCCAGCGGCAGCGGCTGGTCCGAGCAGTACTTC; j_call: TRBJ2-7; v_call: TRBV5-1; d_call: -; clone_size: -
cdr3_aa: CASSLLAGGHWTGELFF; cdr3_nt: TGTGCCAGCAGTCTTCTAGCGGGGGGCCATTGGACCGGGGAGCTGTTTTTT; j_call: TRBJ2-2; v_call: TRBV27; d_call: TRBD2; clone_size: -
cdr3_aa: CASSRGQGAGELFF; cdr3_nt: TGCGCCAGCAGCCGAGGACAGGGGGCAGGGGAGCTGTTTTTT; j_call: TRBJ2-2; v_call: TRBV5-1; d_call: TRBD1; clone_size: once
cdr3_aa: CAWSKGVGADTQYF; cdr3_nt: TGTGCCTGGAGTAAAGGGGTTGGAGCAGATACGCAGTATTTT; j_call: TRBJ2-3; v_call: TRBV30; d_call: -; clone_size: once
cdr3_aa: CASSFGGPGDTEAFF; cdr3_nt: TGCGCCAGCAGCTTCGGGGGGCCAGGGGACACTGAAGCTTTCTTT; j_call: TRBJ1-1; v_call: TRBV5-1; d_call: -; clone_size: medium-sized
cdr3_aa: CASSQATGGEQFF; cdr3_nt: TGTGCCAGCAGCCAAGCGACGGGGGGTGAGCAGTTCTTC; j_call: TRBJ2-1; v_call: TRBV14; d_call: TRBD2; clone_size: -
cdr3_aa: CASSQDIGDFSPYEQYF; cdr3_nt: TGCGCCAGCAGCCAAGATATTGGGGACTTCTCTCCTTACGAGCAGTACTTC; j_call: TRBJ2-7; v_call: TRBV4-1; d_call: -; clone_size: -